This T cell receptor beta chain originates from a study of cytomegalovirus exposure and HLA in healthy donors. Study-level findings and limits: Some public TCRs appeared in many individuals, while most sequences were rare. Rates of TCR association differed by HLA locus in a later analysis, with DRB1 highest and HLA-C lowest.

Primers: 60 Vbeta forward and 13 Jbeta reverse. This table comes from immunoSEQ multiplex PCR, and its TCRdb copy is limited to in-frame clones, with some not included. This table holds about 98,000 clones, around four fifths found once. With respect to this clone: Its target is not known.

The sample taken for sequencing was PBMCs. The source is a female donor in good health and CMV-seropositive.

CDR3 sequence: CASKLWTGANEQYF. CDR3 coding DNA: TGTGCCAGCAAACTTTGGACAGGTGCGAACGAGCAGTACTTC. The genes are TRBV6-5 and TRBJ2-7; 7 bases are shared with TRBD1. Looked up from germline, CDR1 is MNHEY and CDR2 is SVGAGI. The CDR3 consists of 14 residues. V lost 7 bases and J lost 5; bases outside the gene matches: 11.